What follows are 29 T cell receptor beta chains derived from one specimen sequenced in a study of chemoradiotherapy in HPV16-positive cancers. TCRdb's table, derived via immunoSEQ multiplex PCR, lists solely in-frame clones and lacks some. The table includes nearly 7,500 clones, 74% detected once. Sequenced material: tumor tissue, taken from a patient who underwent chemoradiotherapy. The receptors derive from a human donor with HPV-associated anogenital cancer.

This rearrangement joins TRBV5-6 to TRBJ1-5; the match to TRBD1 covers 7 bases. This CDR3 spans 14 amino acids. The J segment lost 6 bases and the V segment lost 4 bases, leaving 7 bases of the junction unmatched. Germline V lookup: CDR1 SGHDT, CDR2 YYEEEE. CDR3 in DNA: TGTGCCAGCAGCCCTACAGGGGTAGCTCAGCCCCAGCATTTT. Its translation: CASSPTGVAQPQHF.

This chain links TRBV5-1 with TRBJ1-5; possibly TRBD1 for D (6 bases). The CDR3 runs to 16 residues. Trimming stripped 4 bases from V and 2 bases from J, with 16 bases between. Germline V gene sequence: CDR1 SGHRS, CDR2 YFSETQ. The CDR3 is CASSENRVEGNQPQHF. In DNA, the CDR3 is TGCGCCAGCAGCGAAAACAGGGTGGAGGGCAATCAGCCCCAGCATTTT.

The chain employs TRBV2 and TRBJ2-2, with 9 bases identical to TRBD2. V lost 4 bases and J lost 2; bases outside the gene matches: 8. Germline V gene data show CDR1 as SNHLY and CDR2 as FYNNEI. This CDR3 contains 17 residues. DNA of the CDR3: TGTGCCAGCAGTGGGGGTAGCGGGGGTCCTAACACCGGGGAGCTGTTTTTT. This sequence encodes CASSGGSGGPNTGELFF. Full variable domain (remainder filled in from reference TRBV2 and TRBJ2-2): EPEVTQTPSHQVTQMGQEVILRCVPISNHLYFYWYRQILGQKVEFLVSFYNNEISEKSEIFDDQFSVERPDGSNFTLKIRSTKLEDSAMYFCASSGGSGGPNTGELFFGEGSRLTVL.

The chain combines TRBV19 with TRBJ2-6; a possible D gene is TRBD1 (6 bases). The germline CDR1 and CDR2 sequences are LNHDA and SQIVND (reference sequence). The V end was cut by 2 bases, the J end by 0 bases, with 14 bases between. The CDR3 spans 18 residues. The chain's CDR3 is CASSIIRGEGSGANVLTF. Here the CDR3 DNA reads TGTGCCAGTAGTATAATCAGGGGCGAAGGCTCTGGGGCCAACGTCCTGACTTTC.

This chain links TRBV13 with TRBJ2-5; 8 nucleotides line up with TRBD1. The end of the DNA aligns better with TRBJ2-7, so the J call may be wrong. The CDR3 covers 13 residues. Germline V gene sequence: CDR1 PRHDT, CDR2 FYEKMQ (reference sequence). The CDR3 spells CASSPDRGYEQYF. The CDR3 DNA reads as TGTGCCAGCAGCCCAGACAGGGGCTACGAGCAGTACTTC.

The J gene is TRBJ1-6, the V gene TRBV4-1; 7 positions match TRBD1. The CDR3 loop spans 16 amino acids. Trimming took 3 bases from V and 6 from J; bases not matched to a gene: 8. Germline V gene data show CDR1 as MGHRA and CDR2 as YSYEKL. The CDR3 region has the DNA TGCGCCAGCAGCCAGGCCGGGACAGTACTTAATTCACCCCTCCACTTT. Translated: CASSQAGTVLNSPLHF.

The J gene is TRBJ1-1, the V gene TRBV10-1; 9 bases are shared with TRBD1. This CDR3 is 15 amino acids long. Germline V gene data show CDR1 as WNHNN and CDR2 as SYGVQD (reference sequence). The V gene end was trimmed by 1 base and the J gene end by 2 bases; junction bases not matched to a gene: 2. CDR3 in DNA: TGCGCCAGCAGTGAGTTGACAGGGGGTAACACTGAAGCTTTCTTT. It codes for CASSELTGGNTEAFF.

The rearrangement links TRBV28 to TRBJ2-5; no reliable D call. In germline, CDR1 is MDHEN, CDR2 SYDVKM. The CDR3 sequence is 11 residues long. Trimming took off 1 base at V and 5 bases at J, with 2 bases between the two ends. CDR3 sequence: CASSLSETQYF. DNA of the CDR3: TGTGCCAGCAGTTTATCTGAGACCCAGTACTTC.

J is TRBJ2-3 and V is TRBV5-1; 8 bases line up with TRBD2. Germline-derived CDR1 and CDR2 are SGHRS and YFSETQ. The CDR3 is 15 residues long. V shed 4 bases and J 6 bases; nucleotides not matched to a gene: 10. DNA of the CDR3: TGCGCCAGCAGCCCGGGGGGGCCTGTCTCGGATACGCAGTATTTT. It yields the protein CASSPGGPVSDTQYF.

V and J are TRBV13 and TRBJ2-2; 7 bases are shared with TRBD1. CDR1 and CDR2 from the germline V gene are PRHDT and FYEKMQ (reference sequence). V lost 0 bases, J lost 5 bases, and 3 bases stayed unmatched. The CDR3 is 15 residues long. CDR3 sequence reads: CASSLGGGWTGELFF. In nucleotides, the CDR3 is TGTGCCAGCAGCTTAGGAGGGGGCTGGACCGGGGAGCTGTTTTTT.

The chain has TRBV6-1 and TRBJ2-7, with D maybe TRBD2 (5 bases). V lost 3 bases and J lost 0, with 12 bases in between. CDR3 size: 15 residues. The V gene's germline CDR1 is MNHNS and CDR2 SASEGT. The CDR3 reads CASSDFSATSYEQYF. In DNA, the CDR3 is TGTGCCAGCAGTGACTTTAGCGCCACCTCCTACGAGCAGTACTTC.

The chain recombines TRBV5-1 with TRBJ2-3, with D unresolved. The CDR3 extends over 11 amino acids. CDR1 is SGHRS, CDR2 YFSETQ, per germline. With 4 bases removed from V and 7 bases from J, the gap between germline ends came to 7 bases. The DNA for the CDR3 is TGCGCCAGCAGCGAAGGTTATACGCAGTATTTT. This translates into CASSEGYTQYF.

CDR3 loop: CASSLGGGAFFGELFF. The CDR3 nucleotides read TGTGCCAGCAGCTTGGGCGGGGGGGCCTTTTTCGGGGAGCTGTTTTTT. The chain is built from TRBV5-5 and TRBJ2-2; 9 bases match TRBD2. The junction had 7 bases not matched to a gene; V was cut back by 0 bases and J by 7 bases. CDR3 length equals 16 residues. Germline CDR1 SGHKS, CDR2 YYEKEE (reference sequence).

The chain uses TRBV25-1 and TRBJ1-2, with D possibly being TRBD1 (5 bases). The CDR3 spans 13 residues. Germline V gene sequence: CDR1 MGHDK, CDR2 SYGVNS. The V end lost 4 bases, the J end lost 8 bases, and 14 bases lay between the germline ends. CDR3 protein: CASSAEGTSGYTF. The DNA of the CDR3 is TGTGCCAGCAGTGCGGAGGGGACTTCAGGCTACACCTTC.

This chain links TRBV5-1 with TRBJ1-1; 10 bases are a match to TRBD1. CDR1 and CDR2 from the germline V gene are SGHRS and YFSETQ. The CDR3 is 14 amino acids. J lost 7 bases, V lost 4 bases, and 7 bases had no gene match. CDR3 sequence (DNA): TGCGCCAGCAGCGAAAGACAGGGGGCGGTTGAAGCTTTCTTT. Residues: CASSERQGAVEAFF.

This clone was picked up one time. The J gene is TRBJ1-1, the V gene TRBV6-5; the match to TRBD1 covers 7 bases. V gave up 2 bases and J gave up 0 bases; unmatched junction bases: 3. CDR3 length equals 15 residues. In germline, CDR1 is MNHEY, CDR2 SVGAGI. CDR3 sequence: CASSYRDSLNTEAFF. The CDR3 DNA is TGTGCCAGCAGTTACCGGGACAGCTTGAACACTGAAGCTTTCTTT.

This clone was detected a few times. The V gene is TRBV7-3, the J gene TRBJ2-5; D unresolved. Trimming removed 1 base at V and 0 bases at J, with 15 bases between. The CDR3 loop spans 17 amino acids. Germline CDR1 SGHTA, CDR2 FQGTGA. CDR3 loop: CASSLKGGSLYQETQYF. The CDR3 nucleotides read TGTGCCAGCAGCTTAAAGGGCGGCAGTTTGTACCAAGAGACCCAGTACTTC.

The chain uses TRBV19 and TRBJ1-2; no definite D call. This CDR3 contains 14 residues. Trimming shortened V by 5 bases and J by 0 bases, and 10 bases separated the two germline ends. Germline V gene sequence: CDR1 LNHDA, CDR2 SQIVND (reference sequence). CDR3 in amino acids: CASSLDYTNYGYTF. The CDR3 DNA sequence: TGTGCCAGTAGTCTGGACTACACTAACTATGGCTACACCTTC.

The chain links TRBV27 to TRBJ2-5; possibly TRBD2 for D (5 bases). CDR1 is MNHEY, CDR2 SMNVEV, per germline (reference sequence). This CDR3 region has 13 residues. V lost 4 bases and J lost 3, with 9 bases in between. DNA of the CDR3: TGTGCCAGCAGTTCTGACTACGAAGAGACCCAGTACTTC. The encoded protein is CASSSDYEETQYF.

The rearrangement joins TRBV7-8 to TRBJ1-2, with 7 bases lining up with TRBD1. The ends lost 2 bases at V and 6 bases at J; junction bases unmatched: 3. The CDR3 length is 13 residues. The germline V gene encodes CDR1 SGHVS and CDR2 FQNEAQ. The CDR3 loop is CASSLQGVDGYTF. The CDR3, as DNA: TGTGCCAGCAGCTTACAGGGGGTAGATGGCTACACCTTC.

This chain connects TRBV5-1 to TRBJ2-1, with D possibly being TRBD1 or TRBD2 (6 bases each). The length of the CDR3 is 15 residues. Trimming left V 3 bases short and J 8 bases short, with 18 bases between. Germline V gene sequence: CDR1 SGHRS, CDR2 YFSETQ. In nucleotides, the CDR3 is TGCGCCAGCAGCTCCCGGACCCAGAGGGGGGATGAGCAGTTCTTC. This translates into CASSSRTQRGDEQFF.

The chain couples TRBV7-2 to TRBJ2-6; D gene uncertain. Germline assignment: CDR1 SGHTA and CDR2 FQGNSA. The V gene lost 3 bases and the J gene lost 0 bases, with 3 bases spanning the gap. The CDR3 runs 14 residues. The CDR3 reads CASSLGSGANVLTF. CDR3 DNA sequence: TGTGCCAGCAGCTTGGGCTCTGGGGCCAACGTCCTGACTTTC.

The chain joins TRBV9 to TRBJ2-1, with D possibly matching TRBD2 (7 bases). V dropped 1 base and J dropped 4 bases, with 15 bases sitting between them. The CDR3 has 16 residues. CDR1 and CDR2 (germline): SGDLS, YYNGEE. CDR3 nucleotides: TGTGCCAGCAGCGTATTACCGGGGGGCGGGTACAATGAGCAGTTCTTC. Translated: CASSVLPGGGYNEQFF.

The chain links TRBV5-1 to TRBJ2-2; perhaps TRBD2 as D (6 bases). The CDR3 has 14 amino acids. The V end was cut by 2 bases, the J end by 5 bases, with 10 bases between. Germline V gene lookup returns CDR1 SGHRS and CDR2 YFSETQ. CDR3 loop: CASSFSGETGELFF. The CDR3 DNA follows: TGCGCCAGCAGCTTTTCGGGGGAGACCGGGGAGCTGTTTTTT.

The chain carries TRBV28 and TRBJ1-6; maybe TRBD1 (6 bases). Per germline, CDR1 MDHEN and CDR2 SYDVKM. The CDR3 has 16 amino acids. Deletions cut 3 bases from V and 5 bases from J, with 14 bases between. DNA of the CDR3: TGTGCCAGCAGTTTTGAAACAGGGTTGGATAATTCACCCCTCCACTTT. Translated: CASSFETGLDNSPLHF.

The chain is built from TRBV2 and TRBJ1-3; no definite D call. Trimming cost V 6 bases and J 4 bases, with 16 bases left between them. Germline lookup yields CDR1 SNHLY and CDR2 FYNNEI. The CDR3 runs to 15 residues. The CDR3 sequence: CASRARPIGGNTIYF. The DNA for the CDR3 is TGTGCCAGCAGGGCCAGGCCCATAGGAGGAAACACCATATATTTT.

For the CDR3, the DNA is TGTGCCAGCAGCGAAACAGGGGTACGGGGCTATGGCTACACCTTC. It codes for CASSETGVRGYGYTF. The rearrangement uses TRBV7-9 and TRBJ1-2; 7 bases align to TRBD1. The CDR3 has 15 amino acids. The ends lost 5 bases at V and 4 bases at J; junction bases unmatched: 10. Germline V gene lookup returns CDR1 SEHNR and CDR2 FQNEAQ (reference sequence).

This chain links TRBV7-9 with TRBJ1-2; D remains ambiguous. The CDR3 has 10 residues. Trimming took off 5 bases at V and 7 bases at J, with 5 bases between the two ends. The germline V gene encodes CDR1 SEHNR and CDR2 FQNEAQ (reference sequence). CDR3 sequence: CASSPVGYTF. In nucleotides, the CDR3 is TGTGCCAGCAGCCCGGTTGGCTACACCTTC. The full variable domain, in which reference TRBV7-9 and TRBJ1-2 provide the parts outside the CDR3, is DTGVSQNPRHKITKRGQNVTFRCDPISEHNRLYWYRQTLGQGPEFLTYFQNEAQLEKSRLLSDRFSAERPKGSFSTLEIQRTEQGDSAMYLCASSPVGYTFGSGTRLTVV.

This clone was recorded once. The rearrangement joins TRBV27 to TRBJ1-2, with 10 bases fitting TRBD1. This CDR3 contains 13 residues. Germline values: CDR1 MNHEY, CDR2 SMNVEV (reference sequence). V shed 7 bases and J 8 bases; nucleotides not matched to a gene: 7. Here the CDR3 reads CASTPGQGSGYTF. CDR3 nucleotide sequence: TGTGCCAGCACCCCGGGACAGGGGTCAGGCTACACCTTC.